The 10 T cell receptor beta chains presented below share a single source sample, sequenced in a study of blood T cell repertoires in COVID-19. The repertoire was sequenced with immunoSEQ multiplex PCR; TCRdb's copy has only in-frame clones and lacks some. The sample shows tens of thousands of clones, approximately 91% of them seen only once. The material sequenced was peripheral blood. Source of these receptors: a man aged 60-69 years with COVID-19, enrolled during active disease.

The chain joins TRBV7-8 to TRBJ2-5; TRBD2 is a possible D gene (6 bases). In germline, CDR1 is SGHVS, CDR2 FQNEAQ. This CDR3 has 16 amino acids. V was trimmed by 0 bases and J by 7 bases, leaving 18 bases between them. CDR3 coding DNA: TGTGCCAGCAGCTTAGCGGAAGGCGGGACCGGGGGGACCCAGTACTTC. Protein: CASSLAEGGTGGTQYF.

The CDR3 loop is CSVGARQGMNTEAFF. CDR3 nucleotides: TGCAGCGTTGGGGCAAGACAGGGGATGAACACTGAAGCTTTCTTT. The rearrangement links TRBV29-1 to TRBJ1-1; TRBD1 matches at 8 bases. Looked up from germline, CDR1 is SQVTM and CDR2 is ANQGSEA. The V and J ends lost 4 bases and 0 bases, in that order; junction bases with no gene match: 7. The CDR3 runs 15 residues.

In regard to this clone: The same CDR3 arises from other DNA sequences in this sample as well. The V and J genes are TRBV5-1 and TRBJ2-2; D possibly corresponds to TRBD1 (6 bases). Germline V gives CDR1 SGHRS, CDR2 YFSETQ. V lost 0 bases and J lost 0, with 6 bases in between. This CDR3 has 15 residues. The CDR3 region is CASSLGTANTGELFF. DNA for the CDR3: TGCGCCAGCAGCTTGGGGACAGCGAACACCGGGGAGCTGTTTTTT.

The chain couples TRBV3-1 (or the pseudogene TRBV3-2) to TRBJ2-3, with TRBD2 as a possible D gene (5 bases). Germline CDR1 LGHDT, CDR2 YNNKEL (reference sequence). Trimming removed 0 bases at V and 6 bases at J, with 16 bases between. This CDR3 has 16 amino acids. CDR3 residues: CASSQETGSETDTQYF. As DNA, the CDR3 is TGTGCCAGCAGCCAAGAAACTGGTAGCGAGACTGATACGCAGTATTTT.

The chain joins TRBV30 to TRBJ2-7; a possible D gene is TRBD1 (5 bases). CDR1 is GTSNPN and CDR2 is SVGIG in the germline V gene (reference sequence). The germline V and J ends were trimmed by 2 bases and 3 bases, with 11 bases remaining between them. This CDR3 comprises 13 residues. This CDR3 reads CAWSRDRIYEQYF. The CDR3 coding sequence is TGTGCCTGGAGTAGAGACAGAATCTACGAGCAGTACTTC.

J is TRBJ2-1 and V is TRBV11-2; possibly TRBD2 for D (7 bases). Deletions cut 6 bases from V and 3 bases from J, with 15 bases between. Germline V CDR1 and CDR2: SGHAT, FQNNGV. This CDR3 has 15 residues. The CDR3 bases are TGTGCCAGCAGACCTGGCGGGGGCGGCTACAATGAGCAGTTCTTC. Encoded protein: CASRPGGGGYNEQFF.

This rearrangement joins TRBV7-8 to TRBJ1-5; the match to TRBD1 covers 9 bases. Germline V gene data show CDR1 as SGHVS and CDR2 as FQNEAQ. The CDR3 contains 18 residues. Losses at the gene ends were 1 base for V and 6 bases for J; bases not matched to a gene: 13. For the CDR3, the DNA is TGTGCCAGCAGCTTAGGGACAGGGGCGAATCTGGGCGGTCAGCCCCAGCATTTT. Its protein product is CASSLGTGANLGGQPQHF.

CDR3 coding DNA: TGTGCCAGCAGCTTGGGACAGATCGACCCCCAGCATTTT. It encodes CASSLGQIDPQHF. The chain carries TRBV7-2 and TRBJ1-5; 7 nucleotides align to TRBD1. Germline assignment: CDR1 SGHTA and CDR2 FQGNSA. With V trimmed by 3 bases and J by 10 bases, 6 bases remained unmatched. The length of the CDR3 is 13 residues.

The gene calls are TRBV4-2 and TRBJ1-4; D remains ambiguous. The CDR3 covers 15 residues. V lost 0 bases and J lost 13, with 18 bases in between. The germline gives CDR1 LGHNA, CDR2 YNFKEQ. In DNA, the CDR3 is TGTGCCAGCAGCCAAGAGTTAGGCGGGTCTCTGAGACTGTTTTTT. It translates to CASSQELGGSLRLFF.

The V call is TRBV2, the J call TRBJ2-1, with 7 bases fitting TRBD2. Germline assignment: CDR1 SNHLY and CDR2 FYNNEI. The CDR3 covers 14 residues. After removal of 8 bases from V and 2 bases from J, the junction contained 6 bases not matched to a gene. The CDR3 sequence: CASRGRTTYNEQFF. The CDR3 coding sequence is TGTGCCAGCCGCGGGAGAACCACCTACAATGAGCAGTTCTTC.